The clone carrying this T cell receptor beta chain was seen more than once but under ten times. The CDR3 totals 14 residues. V lost 11 bases, J lost 3 bases, and 17 bases lay in between. Germline V gives CDR1 MDHEN, CDR2 SYDVKM. These data belong to a study of blood T cell repertoires in COVID-19. Across the study: From the United States, Italy and Spain came samples of acute and convalescent COVID-19. The cDNA or gDNA used as material had been derived from T cells, B-cell-depleted T cells, or PBMCs.

Original data processing: Amplifying reference gene primers gave estimates of nucleated cell counts. Here immunoSEQ multiplex PCR was the method, and the copy in TCRdb shows in-frame clones only, minus some. The DNA was the basis for D and trimming; V, J and clone size are from that table. This sample carries about 83,000 clones, 70% to 90% of them seen once, and the ten largest clones take approximately 8%. The chain links TRBV28 to TRBJ1-3; a weak D match, TRBD1 (5 bases). The sequencing input was peripheral blood. The TCR originated in a man of 80 years or more with active or convalescent COVID-19. CDR3 DNA: TGTGCCTCCAGGGTGAGCGGGATTGGAAACACCATATATTTT. As protein: CASRVSGIGNTIYF. The variable domain in full, with the rest retrieved from reference TRBV28 and TRBJ1-3, is DVKVTQSSRYLVKRTGEKVFLECVQDMDHENMFWYRQDPGLGLRLIYFSYDVKMKEKGDIPEGYSVSREKKERFSLILESASTNQTSMYLCASRVSGIGNTIYFGEGSWLTVV.